A selection of T cell receptor beta chains follows, all from one sample in a study of CD8+ T cells in alopecia areata. The data were produced by immunoSEQ multiplex PCR, yet TCRdb's version contains in-frame clones alone and is incomplete. The profile shows fewer than 200,000 clones, around 71% of them singletons. The starting material was CD8+ T cells sorted from blood, obtained at week 0. All receptors come from a human donor with alopecia areata. Each CDR3 is given with its conserved first and last residue. The D gene is left open where the match is weak. Size is stated for part of the rows, as once, few or many counts, or as a class when the clone is expanded.

TRBV12-5	TRBD1	TRBJ2-1	17	few	TGTGCTAGTGGTCCGCAGGACAGGGCTATTCCCTACAATGAGCAGTTCTTC	CASGPQDRAIPYNEQFF
TRBV30	TRBD1	TRBJ2-5	15	.	TGTGCCTGGAGTGTTTTCGACAGGGGGCAAGAGACCCAGTACTTC	CAWSVFDRGQETQYF
TRBV9	.	TRBJ2-1	15	.	TGTGCCAGCAGAATGATGAGGGGGGAAGTCAATGAGCAGTTCTTC	CASRMMRGEVNEQFF
TRBV2	.	TRBJ1-5	16	.	TGTGCCAGCAGTAAATTCCCTGACAGACGCAATCAGCCCCAGCATTTT	CASSKFPDRRNQPQHF
TRBV7-3	TRBD1	TRBJ2-1	13	few	TGTGCCAGCAGCTCGGACAGGCCCAATGAGCAGTTCTTC	CASSSDRPNEQFF
TRBV30	TRBD2	TRBJ2-5	18	.	TGTGCCTGCCCTGCTACAAGGACTAGCGGGGTCATACAAGAGACCCAGTACTTC	CACPATRTSGVIQETQYF
TRBV6-1	TRBD1	TRBJ2-7	15	.	TGTGCCAGCACCGTGGTAGGGGGCACCCCTTACGAGCAGTACTTC	CASTVVGGTPYEQYF
TRBV2	.	TRBJ1-5	14	.	TGTGCCAGCAGTGAAGGGGGGAGCAATCAGCCCCAGCATTTT	CASSEGGSNQPQHF
TRBV5-6	TRBD1	TRBJ1-1	12	once	TGTGCCAGCAGCTCAGGGGGCACTGAAGCTTTCTTT	CASSSGGTEAFF
TRBV30	.	TRBJ2-7	11	.	TGTGCCGGGGAGAGCTCCTACGAGCAGTACTTC	CAGESSYEQYF
TRBV13	.	TRBJ1-6	12	few	TGTGCCAGCAGCAAGACCGGTACGCCCCTCCACTTT	CASSKTGTPLHF
TRBV7-9	TRBD1	TRBJ2-5	15	.	TGTGCCAGCAGCCACGGACAGGGGTTAGGTGAGACCCAGTACTTC	CASSHGQGLGETQYF
TRBV15	.	TRBJ2-5	16	.	TGTGCCACCAGCAGAGAGCGAGCGGTGTACCAAGAGACCCAGTACTTC	CATSRERAVYQETQYF
TRBV19	.	TRBJ1-5	15	.	TGTGCCAGTAGTTTAGTGGGCTATAGCAATCAGCCCCAGCATTTT	CASSLVGYSNQPQHF
TRBV6-5	.	TRBJ2-5	10	.	TGTGCCAGCGGTTGGGAGACCCAGTACTTC	CASGWETQYF
TRBV14	TRBD1	TRBJ2-5	15	few	TGTGCCAGCAGCACCCGCAGGGGGCGCGGAGAGACCCAGTACTTC	CASSTRRGRGETQYF
TRBV5-6	.	TRBJ2-1	15	.	TGTGCCAGCAGCGAGGGACCAGCCTCATACAATGAGCAGTTCTTC	CASSEGPASYNEQFF
TRBV7-9	TRBD1	TRBJ2-7	14	.	TGTGCCAGCAGCTCCCGGGACAGGGGGCACGAGCAGTACTTC	CASSSRDRGHEQYF
TRBV10-3	.	TRBJ1-1	15	.	TGTGCCATCAGTGACAGCGGTGTTGAGGACACTGAAGCTTTCTTT	CAISDSGVEDTEAFF
TRBV5-1	.	TRBJ1-1	16	.	TGCGCCAGCAGCCTTGGTCGGGGGGGCAAGAACACTGAAGCTTTCTTT	CASSLGRGGKNTEAFF
TRBV13	TRBD2	TRBJ2-3	15	few	TGTGCCAGCAGCCCCCGCACTAGCGGGGCAGATACGCAGTATTTT	CASSPRTSGADTQYF
TRBV15	.	TRBJ2-1	16	once	TGTGCCACCAGCAGAGATCCCGGGGGCTCCTACAATGAGCAGTTCTTC	CATSRDPGGSYNEQFF
TRBV30	.	TRBJ1-1	11	.	TGTGCCCGGGCGGGTAGGACTGAAGCTTTCTTT	CARAGRTEAFF
TRBV5-1	.	TRBJ2-7	13	.	TGCGCCAGCAGCTTGTATCGAGGTCGCGAGCAGTACTTC	CASSLYRGREQYF
TRBV13	TRBD2	TRBJ2-7	16	.	TGTGCCAGCAGCTTTTATTCTAGCGGGGAAACCTACGAGCAGTACTTC	CASSFYSSGETYEQYF
TRBV7-9	.	TRBJ2-5	13	.	TGTGCCAGCAGCATCGAGTCCCAAGAGACCCAGTACTTC	CASSIESQETQYF
TRBV29-1	.	TRBJ1-2	15	.	TGCAGCGTGGGGGACCGGGTGGCGACTAACTATGGCTACACCTTC	CSVGDRVATNYGYTF
TRBV27	.	TRBJ1-2	12	.	TGTGCCAGCAGTGGCCGGGCTAATGGCTACACCTTC	CASSGRANGYTF
TRBV18	.	TRBJ1-6	16	.	TGTGCCAGCTCACCACGCGGAGACAATGAGTATTGGCCCCTCCACTTT	CASSPRGDNEYWPLHF
TRBV2	.	TRBJ2-5	10	once	TGTGCCAGCAGGGCCGGGACCCAGTACTTC	CASRAGTQYF
TRBV5-6	TRBD1	TRBJ1-2	15	few	TGTGCCAGCAGCTTGGATCCGGGACAGAGCTATGGCTACACCTTC	CASSLDPGQSYGYTF
TRBV29-1	.	TRBJ2-5	12	.	TGCAGCGTTGATGCAGGGCGAGGGACCCAGTACTTC	CSVDAGRGTQYF
TRBV13	.	TRBJ1-5	14	.	TGTGCCAGCAGCTTCGGTCCTTCGGGCCAGCCCCAGCATTTT	CASSFGPSGQPQHF
TRBV4-2	.	TRBJ1-2	14	once	TGTGCCAGCAGCCCGCGGACGGCGGACTATGGCTACACCTTC	CASSPRTADYGYTF
TRBV7-8	.	TRBJ2-5	15	once	TGTGCCAGCAGAAACGTACAGGGACTACGAGAGACCCAGTACTTC	CASRNVQGLRETQYF
TRBV7-2	TRBD2	TRBJ2-3	16	many	TGTGCCAGCAGCTTAGGTCAGCGGGGCGGCACAGATACGCAGTATTTT	CASSLGQRGGTDTQYF
TRBV29-1	.	TRBJ2-7	12	few	TGCAGCGTTGGGCAGGGAGTATACGAGCAGTACTTC	CSVGQGVYEQYF
TRBV5-1	TRBD1	TRBJ1-1	15	.	TGCGCCAGCAGCCTCTTGGGACAGATGAACACTGAAGCTTTCTTT	CASSLLGQMNTEAFF
TRBV5-1	.	TRBJ2-3	15	.	TGCGCCAGCAGCGAAATCCGACCACACACAGATACGCAGTATTTT	CASSEIRPHTDTQYF
TRBV6-1	TRBD1	TRBJ1-2	12	.	TGTGCCAGTGGACAGGGGGCATCTGGCTACACCTTC	CASGQGASGYTF
TRBV7-9	.	TRBJ1-2	14	few	TGTGCCAGCAGCTTGGGGGGTGTAAACTATGGCTACACCTTC	CASSLGGVNYGYTF
TRBV7-9	.	TRBJ2-5	12	few	TGTGCCAGCAGCTTAGGACGAGAGACCCAGTACTTC	CASSLGRETQYF
TRBV2	.	TRBJ1-5	14	.	TGTGCCAGCAGTGTTTGGCAGGGGAAACAGCCCCAGCATTTT	CASSVWQGKQPQHF
TRBV30	.	TRBJ1-2	13	.	TGTGCCTGGAGCGGTACAGGGATCGATGGCTACACCTTC	CAWSGTGIDGYTF
TRBV2	TRBD1	TRBJ2-7	13	.	TGTGCCAGCACAGGGACAGCCACCTACGAGCAGTACTTC	CASTGTATYEQYF